The rows below give T cell receptor beta chains drawn from one sample of a study of blood T cell repertoires in COVID-19. Data came from immunoSEQ multiplex PCR; TCRdb stores just in-frame clones and leaves some out. This sample has 150,000 or so clones; about 86% occur once, and the top ten carry 8% to 10%. Sequencing was carried out using peripheral blood. Source of these receptors: a man in his 60s with acute or convalescent COVID-19. Both conserved end residues are part of each CDR3. D genes are given only for firm matches. The size field is filled for only some rows; it gives once, few, many or a size class.

J gene	D gene	clone size	V gene	CDR3 protein	CDR3 DNA
TRBJ1-1	TRBD1	once	TRBV18	CASSPSGQGASEAFF	TGTGCCAGCTCACCCTCAGGACAGGGGGCATCTGAAGCTTTCTTT
TRBJ2-7	TRBD1	-	TRBV27	CASSPRDRGIYEQYF	TGTGCCAGCAGTCCCCGGGACAGGGGCATCTACGAGCAGTACTTC
TRBJ2-1	TRBD2	-	TRBV12-5	CASGLGTSGSGNEQFF	TGTGCTAGTGGTTTGGGGACTAGCGGGAGTGGGAATGAGCAGTTCTTC
TRBJ2-7	-	-	TRBV7-9	CASSPPVGASIYEQYF	TGTGCCAGCAGCCCCCCCGTGGGGGCGTCTATCTACGAGCAGTACTTC
TRBJ1-5	-	-	TRBV21-1	CAGYFGQINQPQHF	TGTGCCGGATACTTTGGACAGATAAATCAGCCCCAGCATTTT
TRBJ2-2	-	-	TRBV5-1	CASSLWGQNTGELFF	TGCGCCAGCAGCTTGTGGGGACAGAACACCGGGGAGCTGTTTTTT
TRBJ2-2	-	-	TRBV5-1	CASSFPAGELFF	TGCGCCAGCAGTTTTCCAGCCGGGGAGCTGTTTTTT
TRBJ1-1	TRBD1	-	TRBV2	CASTRDRVGNTEAFF	TGTGCCAGCACCCGGGACAGGGTCGGAAACACTGAAGCTTTCTTT
TRBJ1-2	-	-	TRBV12-3/TRBV12-4	CASSLQGTYGYTF	TGTGCCAGCAGCTTACAGGGAACCTATGGCTACACCTTC
TRBJ1-1	TRBD1	-	TRBV6-5	CASSTTGGAFF	TGTGCCAGCAGTACCACAGGGGGGGCTTTCTTT
TRBJ2-4	TRBD1	-	TRBV19	CASKQGAAKNIQYF	TGTGCCAGTAAACAGGGGGCAGCCAAAAACATTCAGTACTTC
TRBJ1-6	-	-	TRBV30	CAWRTGNNSPLHF	TGTGCCTGGAGAACAGGAAATAATTCACCCCTCCACTTT
TRBJ1-2	TRBD1	-	TRBV12-3/TRBV12-4	CASSLQGAYGYTF	TGTGCCAGCAGTTTGCAGGGGGCCTATGGCTACACCTTC
TRBJ1-1	-	-	TRBV27	CASSFPGAAEAFF	TGTGCCAGCAGTTTCCCAGGGGCCGCTGAAGCTTTCTTT
TRBJ2-3	-	-	TRBV27	CASTLGDTQYF	TGTGCCAGCACCCTTGGCGATACGCAGTATTTT
TRBJ1-1	-	-	TRBV30	CAWSVRVNTEAFF	TGTGCCTGGAGTGTTCGAGTGAACACTGAAGCTTTCTTT
TRBJ1-5	-	-	TRBV2	CASSIDRDQPQHF	TGTGCCAGCAGCATCGACAGAGATCAGCCCCAGCATTTT
TRBJ1-2	TRBD1	-	TRBV27	CASSLRTGVNYGYTF	TGTGCCAGCAGCTTGAGGACAGGGGTTAACTATGGCTACACCTTC
TRBJ1-5	TRBD1	-	TRBV19	CASSMDRGPSQPQHF	TGTGCCAGTAGTATGGACAGGGGGCCCAGTCAGCCCCAGCATTTT
TRBJ2-3	TRBD1	-	TRBV10-3	CAISEEATGPSTDTQYF	TGTGCCATCAGTGAGGAGGCGACAGGGCCCTCCACAGATACGCAGTATTTT
TRBJ1-5	-	-	TRBV20-1	CSASGGANQPQHF	TGCAGTGCTAGTGGTGGGGCGAATCAGCCCCAGCATTTT
TRBJ2-1	TRBD1	-	TRBV27	CATQRGQGTEQFF	TGTGCCACCCAAAGGGGGCAGGGCACTGAGCAGTTCTTC
TRBJ2-1	TRBD1	-	TRBV5-1	CASSRTGTYNEQFF	TGCGCCAGCAGCAGGACAGGGACCTACAATGAGCAGTTCTTC
TRBJ1-3	-	once	TRBV7-8	CASKDFSGNTIYF	TGTGCCAGCAAGGACTTCTCTGGAAACACCATATATTTT
TRBJ1-6	-	-	TRBV6-1	CASSERQDSPPLHF	TGTGCCAGCAGTGAAAGGCAGGATTCGCCACCCCTCCACTTT
TRBJ1-6	TRBD1	-	TRBV10-3	CAISEKDRRSYNSPLHF	TGTGCCATCAGTGAGAAGGACAGGCGCTCCTATAATTCACCCCTCCACTTT
TRBJ2-7	-	-	TRBV2	CASRTGYSYEQYF	TGTGCCTCCCGAACGGGATACTCCTACGAGCAGTACTTC
TRBJ2-7	-	few	TRBV28	CASSNHEQYF	TGTGCCAGCAGCAATCATGAGCAGTACTTC
TRBJ2-5	-	-	TRBV3-1/TRBV3-2	CASSSRLVGVVETQYF	TGTGCCAGCAGCTCCCGACTAGTGGGAGTCGTTGAGACCCAGTACTTC
TRBJ2-1	TRBD2	-	TRBV9	CASSASGSSYNEQFF	TGTGCCAGCAGCGCGAGCGGGAGCTCCTACAATGAGCAGTTCTTC
TRBJ1-2	-	-	TRBV11-2	CASSPSRGSAVGYTF	TGTGCCAGCAGCCCGTCAAGGGGGTCCGCGGTCGGCTACACCTTC
TRBJ2-1	TRBD2	-	TRBV28	CASSSGAGGSYNEQFF	TGTGCCAGCAGTTCCGGAGCGGGAGGGTCCTACAATGAGCAGTTCTTC
TRBJ2-2	-	-	TRBV7-2	CASSLRVGGGNTGELFF	TGTGCCAGCAGCTTGAGGGTGGGCGGAGGGAACACCGGGGAGCTGTTTTTT
TRBJ2-5	TRBD2	-	TRBV2	CASGLVAGETQYF	TGTGCCAGCGGCTTAGTAGCGGGGGAGACCCAGTACTTC
TRBJ2-1	TRBD2	-	TRBV30	CAWSVGRLAGGSYNEQFF	TGTGCCTGGAGTGTAGGGAGACTAGCGGGAGGCTCCTACAATGAGCAGTTCTTC
TRBJ1-2	-	-	TRBV28	CASSLRGSGYTF	TGTGCCAGCAGTTTAAGGGGGTCTGGCTACACCTTC
TRBJ1-2	-	-	TRBV7-9	CASSLDPGRDFYGYTF	TGTGCCAGCAGCTTAGACCCAGGCCGGGATTTCTATGGCTACACCTTC
TRBJ2-5	TRBD2	-	TRBV24-1	CATSDASGPGETQYF	TGTGCCACCAGTGACGCTAGCGGCCCTGGGGAGACCCAGTACTTC
TRBJ2-7	-	-	TRBV5-1	CASSLEEGTEQYF	TGCGCCAGCAGCTTGGAGGAGGGGACCGAGCAGTACTTC
TRBJ2-5	-	-	TRBV7-6	CASSFKETQYF	TGTGCCAGCAGCTTCAAAGAGACCCAGTACTTC
TRBJ1-2	TRBD1	-	TRBV5-1	CASSSVGQGAGYTF	TGCGCCAGCAGCTCCGTCGGACAGGGGGCTGGCTACACCTTC
TRBJ1-6	-	-	TRBV6-1	CASSEILDRFYNSPLHF	TGTGCCAGCAGTGAAATCCTGGACAGATTCTATAATTCACCCCTCCACTTT
TRBJ1-3	-	-	TRBV4-1	CASSQEGGGNGNTIYF	TGCGCCAGCAGCCAAGAGGGAGGGGGGAATGGAAACACCATATATTTT
TRBJ1-5	TRBD1	-	TRBV4-1	CASSPDRDRGHQPQHF	TGCGCCAGCAGCCCAGACCGGGACAGGGGACATCAGCCCCAGCATTTT
TRBJ1-3	-	-	TRBV4-1	CASSQDRSSGNTIYF	TGCGCCAGCAGCCAAGACCGCAGCTCTGGAAACACCATATATTTT
TRBJ1-5	-	-	TRBV28	CASSWASGDQPQHF	TGTGCCAGCAGCTGGGCCTCGGGGGATCAGCCCCAGCATTTT
TRBJ1-1	-	-	TRBV10-2	CASSFQGHTEAFF	TGCGCCAGCAGTTTTCAGGGGCACACTGAAGCTTTCTTT
TRBJ2-5	-	-	TRBV5-1	CASRRGGDGEETQYF	TGCGCCAGCAGGAGAGGGGGGGACGGAGAAGAGACCCAGTACTTC
TRBJ1-1	TRBD1	-	TRBV7-2	CASSFLTGGNTEAFF	TGTGCCAGCAGCTTCCTGACAGGGGGGAACACTGAAGCTTTCTTT